This T cell receptor beta chain was retrieved from a study of T-cell reconstitution after alpha-beta-depleted transplantation in children. Trimming cost V 0 bases and J 0 bases; bases outside gene matches: 2. The CDR3 contains 15 residues. Germline CDR1 ENHRY, CDR2 SYGVKD. The study, taken as a whole, reports: Newly made T cells mostly supplied T-cell counts and diversity one year after transplant. It was reported that alpha-beta T cells came from several hundred expanded graft clones (about two months after transplant).

Preparing the TCRbeta library involved the use of unique molecular identifiers. TCRdb reprocessed the PCR reads with MiXCR, giving one entry per CDR3 protein. The sample records about 1,000,000 distinct CDR3 sequences, less than 30% being singletons. As to this clonotype: Antigen unknown.

The V and J genes are TRBV10-3 and TRBJ2-7, with 7 nucleotides matching TRBD1. The sample here was PBMCs, mostly from graft donor cells, taken 360 days after TCRalphabeta/CD19-depleted stem cell transplant. The sequence was collected from a boy in the first two years of life who had a stem cell transplant for SCID, so the T cells may come from the graft donor. The CDR3 here is CAISESGQFSYEQYF. CDR3 nucleotides: TGTGCCATCAGTGAGTCGGGACAGTTCTCCTACGAGCAGTACTTC.